The 22 T cell receptor beta chains below were found in one sample sequenced in a study of T cell responses to AZD1222 COVID-19 vaccine. Here immunoSEQ multiplex PCR was the method, and the copy in TCRdb shows in-frame clones only, minus some. In the table there are tens of thousands of clones, roughly 88% of which are singletons. This material consisted of peripheral blood, taken on day 0 of AZD1222 vaccination. These receptors were taken from an adult in good health.

This clone was recorded once. The chain links TRBV15 to TRBJ1-2; D perhaps matches TRBD1 (6 bases). The CDR3 contains 15 residues. V dropped 2 bases and J dropped 4 bases, with 14 bases sitting between them. The V gene's germline CDR1 is LNHNV and CDR2 YYDKDF (reference sequence). CDR3 sequence (DNA): TGTGCCACCAGCAGATTTAGGGGGGGCTCCTATGGCTACACCTTC. This gives the protein CATSRFRGGSYGYTF.

The rearrangement joins TRBV4-2 to TRBJ2-7; D remains unclear. V was shortened by 0 bases and J by 2 bases, with 8 bases between the two germline ends. Germline lookup yields CDR1 LGHNA and CDR2 YNFKEQ. The length of the CDR3 is 14 residues. The CDR3 spells CASSQEGLAYEQYF. CDR3 nucleotide sequence: TGTGCCAGCAGCCAAGAAGGTCTAGCCTACGAGCAGTACTTC.

The gene calls are TRBV5-1 and TRBJ2-3; 9 bases are a match to TRBD2. CDR3 length equals 15 residues. Germline trimming cut 5 bases from V and 4 bases from J; bases unmatched to any gene: 8. Germline V CDR1 and CDR2: SGHRS, YFSETQ. DNA for the CDR3: TGCGCCAGCAGACTCATGGGACTAGCTGCAGATACGCAGTATTTT. This encodes CASRLMGLAADTQYF.

This sequence joins TRBV6-6 and TRBJ1-2; perhaps TRBD1 as D (6 bases). The CDR3 is 12 residues long. The V gene lost 7 bases and the J gene lost 7 bases, with 13 bases spanning the gap. Germline V gives CDR1 MNHNY, CDR2 SVGAGI (reference sequence). The CDR3 DNA reads as TGTGCCAGCACCCCAGGGGTAATTGGCTACACCTTC. This codes for CASTPGVIGYTF.

The V and J genes are TRBV4-2 and TRBJ2-1; possibly TRBD1 for D (5 bases). V lost 1 base and J lost 6, with 7 bases in between. The CDR3 covers 13 residues. CDR1 is LGHNA and CDR2 is YNFKEQ in the germline V gene. The CDR3, as DNA: TGTGCCAGCAGCCAAGCCCAGGGCAATGAGCAGTTCTTC. As protein: CASSQAQGNEQFF.

The chain has TRBV9 and TRBJ1-6; no clear D. Germline CDR1 and CDR2: SGDLS and YYNGEE. The CDR3 length is 15 residues. V lost 2 bases to trimming and J lost 6 bases, with 12 bases between them. CDR3 in amino acids: CASSVRVEGNSPLHF. CDR3 nucleotides: TGTGCCAGCAGCGTCCGGGTGGAAGGTAATTCACCCCTCCACTTT.

The CDR3 bases are TGTGCCAGCAGCTTTCTTTTCGGGCAGACAACTAATGGCTACACCTTC. Translated: CASSFLFGQTTNGYTF. The genes are TRBV7-9 and TRBJ1-2; unclear D gene. Germline CDR1 is SEHNR and CDR2 is FQNEAQ (reference sequence). The length of the CDR3 is 16 residues. Trimming took 3 bases from V and 6 from J, leaving 20 bases between them.

The chain combines TRBV6-5 with TRBJ2-7, with TRBD1 matching over 9 bases. The V gene end was trimmed by 4 bases and the J gene end by 4 bases; junction bases not matched to a gene: 8. CDR3 length: 15 amino acids. In germline, CDR1 is MNHEY, CDR2 SVGAGI. CDR3 loop: CASSSSGTGMYEQYF. The CDR3 nucleotides read TGTGCCAGCAGTTCGTCCGGGACAGGGATGTACGAGCAGTACTTC.

This clone showed up just a few times. The CDR3 nucleotides read TGTGCCAGCAGCCTCTCGGGGGGTCCTCCTGGAAACACCATATATTTT. This sequence encodes CASSLSGGPPGNTIYF. The chain recombines TRBV9 with TRBJ1-3; weak D call: TRBD1 (5 bases). The V gene's germline CDR1 is SGDLS and CDR2 YYNGEE. The V and J ends lost 4 bases and 2 bases respectively, with 16 bases between them. The CDR3 contains 16 residues. Full variable domain (missing parts from reference TRBV9 and TRBJ1-3): DSGVTQTPKHLITATGQRVTLRCSPRSGDLSVYWYQQSLDQGLQFLIQYYNGEERAKGNILERFSAQQFPDLHSELNLSSLELGDSALYFCASSLSGGPPGNTIYFGEGSWLTVV.

V usage is TRBV24-1 and J usage is TRBJ2-7, with 7 bases matching TRBD1. The CDR3 is 13 amino acids. The junction had 7 bases not matched to a gene; V was cut back by 7 bases and J by 5 bases. CDR1 is KGHDR and CDR2 is SFDVKD in the germline V gene. As DNA, the CDR3 is TGTGCCACCAGCAGAGGGGGCGACGACGAGCAGTACTTC. Translation: CATSRGGDDEQYF.

The chain links TRBV3-1 (or the pseudogene TRBV3-2) to TRBJ2-5, with 9 positions matching TRBD2. Germline V gene lookup returns CDR1 LGHDT and CDR2 YNNKEL (reference sequence). CDR3 size: 14 residues. Trimming cost V 4 bases and J 4 bases; bases outside gene matches: 4. CDR3 region: CASSLTSGGETQYF. In DNA, the CDR3 is TGTGCCAGCAGCCTGACTAGCGGAGGAGAGACCCAGTACTTC.

The table lists this clone with a count of one. The rearrangement links TRBV4-1 to TRBJ2-7; 10 bases agree with TRBD1. Germline lookup yields CDR1 MGHRA and CDR2 YSYEKL. The CDR3 has 16 amino acids. V shed 3 bases and J 5 bases; nucleotides not matched to a gene: 10. In DNA form, the CDR3 reads TGCGCCAGCAGCCACCCCGGGACAGGGGCGAGCGACGAGCAGTACTTC. Translation gives CASSHPGTGASDEQYF.

The chain links TRBV7-2 to TRBJ2-3; D might be TRBD2 (6 bases). V gave up 2 bases and J gave up 2 bases, with 11 bases separating them. Looked up from germline, CDR1 is SGHTA and CDR2 is FQGNSA. The CDR3 has 15 amino acids. CDR3 coding DNA: TGTGCCAGCAGCTTAAGGGGCGGGGCCACAGATACGCAGTATTTT. This gives the protein CASSLRGGATDTQYF.

The chain has TRBV3-1 (or the pseudogene TRBV3-2) and TRBJ1-2; 9 nucleotides align to TRBD1. The CDR3 covers 15 residues. V was pared by 3 bases and J by 8 bases, with 10 bases of the junction left unmatched. Per germline, CDR1 LGHDT and CDR2 YNNKEL (reference sequence). CDR3: CASSQATGGHRGYTF. Written as DNA, the CDR3 is TGTGCCAGCAGCCAGGCCACAGGGGGCCATAGGGGCTACACCTTC.

The DNA for the CDR3 is TGCAGCGTGGAGACAGTGGGGGTCTGGCCGGATACGCAGTATTTT. It translates to CSVETVGVWPDTQYF. This chain uses TRBV29-1 with TRBJ2-3; the D call may be TRBD1 or TRBD2 (5 bases each). The V end lost 6 bases, the J end lost 6 bases, and 22 bases lay between the germline ends. CDR1 is SQVTM and CDR2 is ANQGSEA in the germline V gene. The CDR3 contains 15 residues.

This chain connects TRBV7-9 to TRBJ1-4; TRBD1 matches 7 bases. The CDR3 is 14 residues long. Germline CDR1 is SEHNR and CDR2 is FQNEAQ (reference sequence). The V gene end was trimmed by 5 bases and the J gene end by 4 bases; junction bases not matched to a gene: 4. The DNA for the CDR3 is TGTGCCAGCAGCCGACAGGGCGGTAATGAAAAACTGTTTTTT. Translation: CASSRQGGNEKLFF.

This chain connects TRBV19 to TRBJ2-7; no firm D call. This CDR3 comprises 13 residues. Trimming shortened V by 5 bases and J by 2 bases, and 10 bases separated the two germline ends. In germline, CDR1 is LNHDA, CDR2 SQIVND (reference sequence). This chain's CDR3 is CASSPQGAYEQYF. In DNA form, the CDR3 reads TGTGCCAGTAGTCCCCAAGGAGCCTACGAGCAGTACTTC.

The rearrangement joins TRBV18 to TRBJ1-6; D is uncertain. CDR1 and CDR2 (germline): KGHSH, LQKENI. The length of the CDR3 is 13 residues. Trimming removed 0 bases from V and 6 bases from J, with 3 bases in between. CDR3 DNA sequence: TGTGCCAGCTCACCACCTACTAATTCACCCCTCCACTTT. This gives the protein CASSPPTNSPLHF.

J is TRBJ1-1 and V is TRBV4-2, with TRBD1 matching 8 bases. V lost 0 bases and J lost 3; bases outside the gene matches: 12. Germline CDR1 is LGHNA and CDR2 is YNFKEQ. The CDR3 contains 18 residues. The CDR3 coding sequence is TGTGCCAGCAGCCAAGATCTGGACAGGGATGCGCGGGACACTGAAGCTTTCTTT. It yields the protein CASSQDLDRDARDTEAFF.

The rearrangement uses TRBV7-8 and TRBJ1-1; no firm D call. Per germline, CDR1 SGHVS and CDR2 FQNEAQ. Trimming took off 5 bases at V and 8 bases at J, with 9 bases between the two ends. The CDR3 sequence is 11 residues long. The CDR3 region has the DNA TGTGCCAGCAGCCCCTACCGAGAAGCTTTCTTT. Protein sequence: CASSPYREAFF.

This chain links TRBV7-2 with TRBJ1-3; unclear D gene. The germline CDR1 and CDR2 sequences are SGHTA and FQGNSA. This CDR3 spans 15 amino acids. Trimming removed 5 bases from V and 0 bases from J, with 11 bases in between. Here the CDR3 DNA reads TGTGCCAGCAGCAACTTCCGAAGCTCTGGAAACACCATATATTTT. This sequence encodes CASSNFRSSGNTIYF.

The rearrangement uses TRBV7-6 and TRBJ2-2; no clear D. Germline lookup yields CDR1 SGHVS and CDR2 FNYEAQ. V lost 5 bases and J lost 7, with 5 bases in between. The CDR3 has 11 residues. The CDR3: CASSLVGELFF. For the CDR3, the DNA is TGTGCCAGCAGCCTTGTCGGGGAGCTGTTTTTT.